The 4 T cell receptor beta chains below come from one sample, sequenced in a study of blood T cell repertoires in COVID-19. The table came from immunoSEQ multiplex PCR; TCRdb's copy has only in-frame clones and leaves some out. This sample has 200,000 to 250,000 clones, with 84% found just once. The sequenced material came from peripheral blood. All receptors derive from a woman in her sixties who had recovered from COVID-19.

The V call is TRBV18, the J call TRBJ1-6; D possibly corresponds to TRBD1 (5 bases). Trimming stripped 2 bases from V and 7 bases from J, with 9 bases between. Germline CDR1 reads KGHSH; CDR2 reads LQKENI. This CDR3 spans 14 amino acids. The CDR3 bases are TGTGCCAGCTCACCAGGGCAGGGAAATTCACCCCTCCACTTT. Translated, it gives CASSPGQGNSPLHF. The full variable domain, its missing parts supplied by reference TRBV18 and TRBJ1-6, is NAGVMQNPRHLVRRRGQEARLRCSPMKGHSHVYWYRQLPEEGLKFMVYLQKENIIDESGMPKERFSAEFPKEGPSILRIQQVVRGDSAAYFCASSPGQGNSPLHFGNGTRLTVT.

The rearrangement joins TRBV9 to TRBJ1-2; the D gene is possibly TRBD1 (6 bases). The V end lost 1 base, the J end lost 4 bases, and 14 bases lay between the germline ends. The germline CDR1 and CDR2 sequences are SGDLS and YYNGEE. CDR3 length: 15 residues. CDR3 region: CASSVRGEGPYGYTF. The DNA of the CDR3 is TGTGCCAGCAGCGTAAGGGGGGAGGGCCCCTATGGCTACACCTTC. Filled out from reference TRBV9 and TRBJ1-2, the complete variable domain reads DSGVTQTPKHLITATGQRVTLRCSPRSGDLSVYWYQQSLDQGLQFLIQYYNGEERAKGNILERFSAQQFPDLHSELNLSSLELGDSALYFCASSVRGEGPYGYTFGSGTRLTVV.

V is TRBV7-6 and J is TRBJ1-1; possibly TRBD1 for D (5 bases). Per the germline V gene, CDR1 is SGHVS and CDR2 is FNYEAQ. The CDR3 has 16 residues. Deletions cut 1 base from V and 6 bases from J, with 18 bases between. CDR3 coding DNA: TGTGCCAGCAGCTTAGGACAGTCCCCTGTTGACTCTGAAGCTTTCTTT. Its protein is CASSLGQSPVDSEAFF.

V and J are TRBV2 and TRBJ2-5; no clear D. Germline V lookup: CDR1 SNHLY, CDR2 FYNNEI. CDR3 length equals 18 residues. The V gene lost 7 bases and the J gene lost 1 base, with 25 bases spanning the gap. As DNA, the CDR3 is TGTGCCAGCACCCTGAGGCAGCCCCAACTCCCGATCCAAGAGACCCAGTACTTC. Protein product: CASTLRQPQLPIQETQYF.